A selection of T cell receptor beta chains follows, all from one sample in a study of siplizumab effects on memory and regulatory T cells. The method was immunoSEQ multiplex PCR; TCRdb's version includes in-frame clones alone and lacks a portion of them. The sample records approximately 100,000 clones, around 93% being singletons. The sample taken for sequencing was non-Treg CD4+ T cells sorted from blood. The receptors were gathered from a human donor in good health. Each CDR3 is given with its conserved first and last residue. A D gene is named only where the DNA matches it firmly. Rows give clone size only sometimes, using once, few, many, or a class for an expanded clone.

V gene,J gene,clone size,D gene,CDR3 DNA,CDR3 protein
TRBV5-4,TRBJ1-2,.,TRBD1,TGTGCCAGCAGCTTGGAGTCAGGGGGCTATGGCTACACCTTC,CASSLESGGYGYTF
TRBV20-1,TRBJ1-2,.,.,TGCAGTGCTAGAGAGGGTGGCTACACCTTC,CSAREGGYTF
TRBV12-5,TRBJ2-3,.,TRBD2,TGTGCTAGTGGTTTGCCGCGGGGGGCAGGCACAGATACGCAGTATTTT,CASGLPRGAGTDTQYF
TRBV5-1,TRBJ2-3,.,.,TGCGCCAGCAGCTTGGGAGGGACGGACGGCGCAGATACGCAGTATTTT,CASSLGGTDGADTQYF
TRBV5-4,TRBJ2-7,.,TRBD1,TGTGCCAGCAGCGCCGGACAGGAAGCCTACGAGCAGTACTTC,CASSAGQEAYEQYF
TRBV7-6,TRBJ2-3,once,.,TGTGCCAGCGGGGGGGGGCCCGGACCAGATACGCAGTATTTT,CASGGGPGPDTQYF
TRBV21-1,TRBJ2-1,.,.,TGTGCCAGCCCGAGCAGCTCCTACAATGAGCAGTTCTTC,CASPSSSYNEQFF
TRBV18,TRBJ2-2,.,.,TGTGCCAGCTCACCAATGAGCGCGGGCACCGGGGAGCTGTTTTTT,CASSPMSAGTGELFF
TRBV7-3,TRBJ2-6,.,.,TGTGCCAGCAGCTTAAGAGGCGCTGGGGCCAACGTCCTGACTTTC,CASSLRGAGANVLTF
TRBV30,TRBJ2-3,.,.,TGTGCCTGGAGTGTAGAATTAATGAGGACAGATACGCAGTATTTT,CAWSVELMRTDTQYF
TRBV27,TRBJ1-3,.,TRBD1,TGTGCCAGCAGTTTATCGGGGGACAGGGCATTAAACACCATATATTTT,CASSLSGDRALNTIYF
TRBV11-3,TRBJ2-7,.,.,TGTGCCAGCAGCTTTAGACCCTCCTACGAGCAGTACTTC,CASSFRPSYEQYF
TRBV7-9,TRBJ2-2,once,.,TGTGCCAGCAGCTTACTTCCGACCGACGCGAACACCGGGGAGCTGTTTTTT,CASSLLPTDANTGELFF
TRBV14,TRBJ1-2,.,.,TGTGCCAGCAGCCAAGTAGGGGCCGGCTACACCTTC,CASSQVGAGYTF
TRBV15,TRBJ1-5,.,.,TGTGCCACCAGCAGACTCGACGGGGGCCCGGGTCAGCCCCAGCATTTT,CATSRLDGGPGQPQHF
TRBV25-1,TRBJ1-2,.,TRBD1,TGTGCCAGCAGTGCCCCCGGGACAGCTAACTATGGCTACACCTTC,CASSAPGTANYGYTF
TRBV5-1,TRBJ2-1,.,TRBD2,TGCGCCAGCAGCTTACTAGCGGGCTCCTACAATGAGCAGTTCTTC,CASSLLAGSYNEQFF
TRBV6-5,TRBJ2-7,.,.,TGTGCCAGCAGTACCCCAGGGGTCGGGTACGAGCAGTACTTC,CASSTPGVGYEQYF
TRBV4-3,TRBJ2-3,.,.,TGCGCCAGCAGCCAAGGGGTGGGACGGCGCACAGATACGCAGTATTTT,CASSQGVGRRTDTQYF
TRBV10-3,TRBJ1-2,.,TRBD1,TGTGCCATCAGTGATATAGGACAGGGCAATGGCTACACCTTC,CAISDIGQGNGYTF
TRBV2,TRBJ2-3,.,.,TGTGCCAGCAGTGTTACTAGCACAGATACGCAGTATTTT,CASSVTSTDTQYF
TRBV7-3,TRBJ2-4,.,.,TGTGCCAGCAGCGCCAGGGACCCCAAAAACATTCAGTACTTC,CASSARDPKNIQYF
TRBV7-8,TRBJ2-3,once,.,TGTGCCAGCAGCTTAGGGCAGAAACCCACAGATACGCAGTATTTT,CASSLGQKPTDTQYF
TRBV7-2,TRBJ2-7,.,.,TGTGCCAGCAGCTTAACGGCAGCCAGCTCCTACGAGCAGTACTTC,CASSLTAASSYEQYF
TRBV2,TRBJ1-1,.,.,TGTGCCAGCAGTTATGGCGGCACTGAAGCTTTCTTT,CASSYGGTEAFF